This T cell receptor (beta chain) was sequenced during a study of shared T cell receptors in the human thymus. The V end was cut by 4 bases, the J end by 1 base, with 19 bases between. The CDR3 loop spans 17 amino acids. CDR1 is MGHRA and CDR2 is YSYEKL in the germline V gene. Assay used: immunoSEQ multiplex PCR; TCRdb lists only in-frame clones, some missing. The sample lists 650,000 to 950,000 clones, approximately 85% occurring once. These data were also reused for a study on human thymus T cells. From that paper: Donor material was obtained from healthy Finnish infants undergoing corrective surgery for congenital heart defects. Resections obtained during corrective heart surgery supplied the thymus tissue. Apparent bias marked the V and J gene usage of thymic and blood repertoires. Related work found strong thymic repertoire overlap between unrelated individuals.

The TCR comes from a girl under three years old with a congenital heart defect. Sequencing used thymocytes. This chain joins TRBV4-1 and TRBJ1-2; D is uncertain. CDR3 nucleotides: TGCGCCAGCAGCCGAGGCGGAGGACGCGCCGATAACTATGGCTACACCTTC. It translates to CASSRGGGRADNYGYTF.